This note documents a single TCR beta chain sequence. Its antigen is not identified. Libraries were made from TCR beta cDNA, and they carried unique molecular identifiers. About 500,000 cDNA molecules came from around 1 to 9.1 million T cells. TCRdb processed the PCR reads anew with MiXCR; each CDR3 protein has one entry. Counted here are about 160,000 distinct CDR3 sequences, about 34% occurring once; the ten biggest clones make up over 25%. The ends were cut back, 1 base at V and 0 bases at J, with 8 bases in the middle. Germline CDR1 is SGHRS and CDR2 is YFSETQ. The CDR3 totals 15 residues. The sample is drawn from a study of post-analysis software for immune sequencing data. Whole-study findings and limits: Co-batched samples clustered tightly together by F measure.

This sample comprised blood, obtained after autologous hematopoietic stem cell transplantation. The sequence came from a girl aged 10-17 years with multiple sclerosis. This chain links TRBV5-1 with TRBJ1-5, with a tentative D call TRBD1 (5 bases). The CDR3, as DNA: TGCGCCAGCAGCTTGCAGGGTAATAGCAATCAGCCCCAGCATTTT. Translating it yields CASSLQGNSNQPQHF.